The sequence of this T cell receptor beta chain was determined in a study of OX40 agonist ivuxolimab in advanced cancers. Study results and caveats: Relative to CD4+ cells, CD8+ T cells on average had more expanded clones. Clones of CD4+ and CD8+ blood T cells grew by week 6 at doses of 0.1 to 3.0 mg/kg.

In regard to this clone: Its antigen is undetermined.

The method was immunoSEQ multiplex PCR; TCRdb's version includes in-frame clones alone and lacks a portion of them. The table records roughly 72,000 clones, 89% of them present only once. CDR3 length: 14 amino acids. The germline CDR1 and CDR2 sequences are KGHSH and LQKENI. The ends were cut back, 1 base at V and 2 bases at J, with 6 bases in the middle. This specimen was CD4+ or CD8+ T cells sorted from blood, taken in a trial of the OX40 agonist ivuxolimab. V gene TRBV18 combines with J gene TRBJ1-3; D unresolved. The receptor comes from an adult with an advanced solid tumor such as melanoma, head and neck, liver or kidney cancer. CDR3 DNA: TGTGCCAGCTCACCACGGGGAACTGGAAACACCATATATTTT. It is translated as CASSPRGTGNTIYF.